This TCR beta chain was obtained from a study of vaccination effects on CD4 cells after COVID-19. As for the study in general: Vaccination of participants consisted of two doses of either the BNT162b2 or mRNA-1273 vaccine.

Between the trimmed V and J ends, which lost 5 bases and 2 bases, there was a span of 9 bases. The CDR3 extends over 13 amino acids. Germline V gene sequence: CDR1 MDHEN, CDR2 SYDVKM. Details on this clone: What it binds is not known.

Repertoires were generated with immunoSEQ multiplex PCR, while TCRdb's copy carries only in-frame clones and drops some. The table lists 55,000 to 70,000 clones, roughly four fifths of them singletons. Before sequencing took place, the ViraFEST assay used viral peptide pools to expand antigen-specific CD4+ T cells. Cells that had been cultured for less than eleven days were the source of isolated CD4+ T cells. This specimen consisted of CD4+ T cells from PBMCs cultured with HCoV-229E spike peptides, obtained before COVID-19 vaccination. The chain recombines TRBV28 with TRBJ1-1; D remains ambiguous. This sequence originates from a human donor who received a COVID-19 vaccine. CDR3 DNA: TGTGCCAGCAGTCCCGGACTAAACACTGAAGCTTTCTTT. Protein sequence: CASSPGLNTEAFF.